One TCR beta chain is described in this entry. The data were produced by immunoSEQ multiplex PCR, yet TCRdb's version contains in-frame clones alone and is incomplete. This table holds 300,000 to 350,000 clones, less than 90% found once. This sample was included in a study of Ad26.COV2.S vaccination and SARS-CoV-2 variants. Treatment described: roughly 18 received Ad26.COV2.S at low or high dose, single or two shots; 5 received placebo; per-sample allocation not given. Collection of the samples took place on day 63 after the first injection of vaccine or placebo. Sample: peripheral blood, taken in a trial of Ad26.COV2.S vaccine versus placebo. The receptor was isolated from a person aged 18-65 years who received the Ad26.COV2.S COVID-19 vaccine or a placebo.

The CDR3 DNA is TGCAGCGGGGGACAGGCCTACGAGCAGTACTTC. Residues: CSGGQAYEQYF. The V gene is TRBV29-1, the J gene TRBJ2-7, with 8 bases matching TRBD1. The CDR3 consists of 11 residues. CDR1 is SQVTM and CDR2 is ANQGSEA in the germline V gene. Losses at the gene ends were 7 bases for V and 2 bases for J; bases not matched to a gene: 1.